The sequence of this T cell receptor (beta chain) was determined in a study of cytomegalovirus exposure and HLA in healthy donors (dated by TCRdb to about 2017). Notes on the research overall: In an earlier analysis of 550 to 750 of the donors, roughly 300 Gb of sequence data and 100 million or so unique TCR beta sequences from roughly 190 million T cells were reported. An early release that covered 500 to 800 HLA-typed donors contained about 300 gigabases of sequencing data and 85 million to 100 million unique TCR sequences. Among the roughly 430 genotyped donors, under 90% belonged to the genetic ancestry cluster associated with self-reported Caucasian donors. The study was designed to test whether signatures of past pathogen exposure could be identified by cataloging public T cell receptors. Using immunosequencing, the study profiled T cell repertoires from 550 to 750 subjects and related those repertoires to cytomegalovirus serostatus. Besides the first cohort of hundreds of subjects, a separate validation cohort made up of some 110 different subjects was used. The study combined high-throughput TCR immunosequencing, statistical association of individual TCRs with disease status, and machine learning to predict cytomegalovirus infection status. A later analysis re-analyzed previously published TCR beta repertoires from 600 to 850 donors and added high-resolution HLA genotyping to study TCR occurrence patterns. The later analysis used no new phenotypic data to find candidate immune exposures, relying instead on TCR beta sequences and their occurrence across donors. An earlier analysis of around 580 of the donors used high-throughput TCR beta sequencing to judge whether each TCR beta V gene segment behaved as functional or pseudogenic. Donor age, sex, ethnicity and CMV serostatus were compiled alongside the repertoire data. A later genetic analysis took genome-wide SNP genotypes for about three fifths of the roughly 670 donors and used that subset as a discovery cohort. All discovery cohort repertoires had been generated on a single sequencing platform. Both class I and class II loci were covered by HLA typing, at four-digit resolution. Typing coverage differed by locus: A, B, C, DRB1 and DQB1 were typed in about 620-630 donors, DQA1 in 522, DPA1 in some 610, and DPB1 in around 440. Because of strong linkage in the cohort, a handful of DR-DQ haplotypes were treated as single units for association and clustering. Among several hundred genotyped donors of the cohort, an average of about 240,000 unique TCR beta nucleotide sequences was sequenced per donor, of which about 18% were non-productive.

The cohort was made up of about 610 healthy bone marrow donors. Cohort members were all nominally healthy when sampled, although unrecorded immune exposures were likely present. The donor was CMV seronegative and was included in the group of a few hundred seronegative cohort members. A peripheral blood sample was collected from each donor, and TCR beta sequencing was performed on peripheral blood mononuclear cells. Genomic DNA extraction from the blood cell samples was performed with the Qiagen DNeasy Blood Extraction Kit. Library method: the immunoSEQ multiplex PCR assay. For the multiplex PCR, a mixture combining 60 forward primers for TCR Vbeta segments and 13 reverse primers for TCR Jbeta segments was used. The CDR3 region of rearranged TCR beta genes was amplified from genomic DNA by a multiplex PCR assay. The amplified TCR beta libraries were sequenced on the Illumina HiSeq System as 87-base-pair reads. The paper's data handling went like this. A later analysis counted about 80 million unique TCR beta chains across the 500 to 850 repertoires, and some 12 million of these chains were shared by at least two donors. To remove PCR and sequencing errors, raw reads were error-corrected and collapsed into unique sequences using a nearest-neighbor algorithm that merged closely related sequences. V, D and J gene segments were assigned by aligning CDR3 sequences to IMGT reference sequences. For a sequence to be retained, a match of at least six nucleotides was required to both a V gene segment and a J gene segment. A rearrangement was called productive if the CDR3 had no stop codons and remained in frame with V and J, and every other rearrangement was called non-productive. Following IMGT convention, CDR3 was defined as the stretch from the second conserved V-encoded cysteine to the conserved J-encoded phenylalanine. The earlier analysis of 587 of the donors excluded sequences that lacked an unambiguous match to a single V gene segment. In an earlier analysis of 587 of the donors, a V segment was called functional when productive rearrangements were above 56.7%, and segregating when the standard deviation between donors exceeded 5%. A statistical classification framework was built for diagnosing cytomegalovirus status from the catalog of TCR beta chain sequences. V and J gene assignment, in a later analysis, came from comparing TCR nucleotide sequences with IMGT/GENE-DB human TR gene sequences. Using the TCRdist pipeline, a later analysis assigned CDR3 sequences along with most-parsimonious VDJ recombination scenarios. In a later analysis, each TCR beta chain was defined by its CDR3 amino acid sequence together with its V-gene family, and reads without a unique V-gene family were excluded. A later analysis removed 500 to 600 highly shared, low-generation-probability nucleotide sequences to deal with suspected cross-contamination and a sequencing artifact. For each public chain, a later analysis derived a clonal expansion index from normalized ranks of inferred template counts within each repertoire. A later analysis computed generation probabilities with a VDJ recombination model fitted to out-of-frame rearrangements, and checked the results against IGoR. In a later analysis, TCR-TCR, TCR-HLA and TCR-CMV co-occurrence was scored with hypergeometric tests, and a repertoire-size bias correction was applied to TCR pairs. To estimate false discovery rates, a later analysis permuted the HLA or CMV assignments 20 times. In a later analysis, co-occurring TCRs were grouped using DBSCAN, with TCRdist sequence similarity added in when clustering inside HLA-allele-positive subsets. Co-occurrence clustering excluded repertoires with fewer than 30,000 or more than 120,000 public chains, plus five with anomalous nucleotide sharing. TCRdb provides this immuneACCESS table in a form limited to in-frame rearrangements. Some clones are lacking; in checked studies, under half of them reflect an unresolved V gene, and why the rest are absent is not known. The V and J calls and clone size were taken over from that table, and D and trimming were inferred from the DNA. The sample table shows 50,000 or so clones, and about three quarters are seen once. The ten biggest clones cover around 2.5% of the sample.

V is clipped by 6 bases and J by 4 bases, and the sequence between their germline boundaries is 15 bases long. The CDR3 spans 14 residues, from the cysteine through the phenylalanine. Of the read, only the CDR3 DNA is kept; its 42 bases are in frame from base 1. The germline V gene specifies MNHNS as CDR1 and SASEGT as CDR2. What the authors observed across the whole study: Because some donors lacked HLA typing at each locus, the association tests relied only on the typed subset. Cytomegalovirus status was reported to be diagnosed by the classifier with high specificity and sensitivity in both the original and validation cohorts. Broadly in line with IMGT annotations, most TCR beta V segments showed up in productive rearrangements about 87% or about 30% of the time in an earlier analysis of several hundred of the donors. In a later analysis, several top co-occurrence clusters were reported to appear linked to parvovirus B19, influenza, CMV and Epstein-Barr virus. According to a later genetic analysis, donors in an Asian-associated ancestry cluster had fewer N-insertions in productive TCRs than the roughly 700-donor mean. Assigning TCR associations to individual alleles was difficult when HLA alleles, especially DR and DQ, strongly co-occurred. The earlier analysis of approximately 590 of the donors excluded some 16 rarely observed V segments, including chromosome 9 orphons, because counts were too low. In a later analysis, HLA-associated TCR beta chains showed more clonal expansion and lower generation probabilities than non-associated chains that were equally common. A few of the identified cytomegalovirus-associated TCR beta chains were confirmed in vitro to be specific for cytomegalovirus antigens. At a false discovery rate of 0.05, a later analysis linked about 17,000 TCR beta sequences to specific HLA alleles. The sequencing pipeline was judged likely to have produced a cluster of highly shared sequence variants as a technical artifact. Roughly uniform sequencing depth across donors was assumed in presence/absence analyses, although this assumption may not hold. Some IMGT-functional V segments, including TRBV6-2 and TRBV6-3, could not be distinguished by the 87-base-pair reads and were therefore excluded. Linkage disequilibrium might explain the correlated functional status among segregating V segments, but an unknown experimental factor could not be ruled out. The study gave a list of under 200 TCR beta chains associated with cytomegalovirus. A further reported finding was that TCR beta sequences accurately predicted the HLA-A and HLA-B alleles for most subjects in the first cohort. In this cohort, only TCR beta chains were sequenced, and detectable features were limited by the absence of alpha or paired-chain data. In a later analysis, most CMV-associated TCR beta chains were found to appear HLA-restricted, with HLA associations seemingly driven largely by CMV exposure. In a later analysis, the rate of TCR association differed among HLA loci, with DRB1 alleles having the most associated TCRs and HLA-C alleles having the fewest. While some public TCRs were present in many individuals, most TCR sequences turned up only very rarely across donors. Immune exposure information for the cohort was limited to CMV serostatus. It was suggested by the authors that the approach could potentially be generalized to other disease states and immunological phenotypes. V-gene and J-gene trimming of TCR beta chains was associated with a missense DCLRE1C variant in a later genetic analysis, and the association was replicated in an independent cohort.

In the case of this clone: It lacks a known antigen. The input lacks base qualities; no much larger clone sits a single base away.

The sample taken for sequencing was PBMCs. This receptor chain uses TRBV6-1 and TRBJ1-2; the D gene is not confidently resolved. The sequence was obtained from a female donor in good health and CMV-seronegative. The DNA is as follows: TGTGCCAGCAGCCCTCGGCAGAGGAGCTATGGCTACACCTTC. It translates to CASSPRQRSYGYTF.